These 10 T cell receptor beta chains were sequenced from one sample in a study of spatial heterogeneity in lung cancer. Findings and limits, study-wide: Tumor mutation counts were tracked by expanded intratumoral alpha and beta TCR counts.

TCRdb re-called the 5' RACE reads through MiXCR, storing one row per CDR3 protein. In the table there are under 9,000 distinct CDR3 sequences, approximately 12% of which are singletons. Which antigens these TCRs recognize remains unknown. As to time point: sample taken at primary tumor resection. Sequencing was performed on lung tumor tissue, taken at surgery. These receptor sequences come from a male donor with early-stage non-small cell lung cancer.

Within the sample, this clonotype is medium-sized. The chain recombines TRBV14 with TRBJ2-7; D gene uncertain. The CDR3 has 15 residues. Between the trimmed V and J ends, which lost 0 bases and 0 bases, there was a span of 9 bases. Germline V gene data show CDR1 as SGHDN and CDR2 as FVKESK. Here the CDR3 DNA reads TGTGCCAGCAGCCAAGATCCCGGGTCCTCCTACGAGCAGTACTTC. Residues: CASSQDPGSSYEQYF.

This clonotype is classed as medium-sized. The rearrangement links TRBV20-1 to TRBJ2-4; maybe TRBD2 (7 bases). The CDR3 has 10 residues. Trimming cost V 0 bases and J 15 bases, with 9 bases left between them. Germline CDR1 is DFQATT and CDR2 is SNEGSKA (reference sequence). CDR3 in amino acids: CSAREGGLYF. The CDR3 bases are TGCAGTGCTAGAGAGGGGGGGCTGTACTTC.

The sample holds many counts of this clonotype. Written as DNA, the CDR3 is TGTGCCAGCACCCGGACTAGCGGGAACACCGGGGAGCTGTTTTTT. Its translation: CASTRTSGNTGELFF. The V call is TRBV12-3 or TRBV12-4, the J call TRBJ2-2; 10 bases align to TRBD2. Losses at the gene ends were 7 bases for V and 1 base for J; bases not matched to a gene: 3. The CDR3 extends over 15 amino acids.

This clonotype was seen at least ten times. V is TRBV30 and J is TRBJ1-2; 10 positions match TRBD1. The length of the CDR3 is 13 residues. Looked up from germline, CDR1 is GTSNPN and CDR2 is SVGIG (reference sequence). V dropped 4 bases and J dropped 8; count of bases not matched to a gene: 7. The CDR3 coding sequence is TGTGCCTGGACCCTTGGGACAGGGGCCGGCTACACCTTC. Encoded protein: CAWTLGTGAGYTF. The full variable domain, completed using reference TRBV30 and TRBJ1-2, is SQTIHQWPATLVQPVGSPLSLECTVEGTSNPNLYWYRQAAGRGLQLLFYSVGIGQISSEVPQNLSASRPQDRQFILSSKKLLLSDSGFYLCAWTLGTGAGYTFGSGTRLTVV.

The rearrangement joins TRBV9 to TRBJ2-7, with 9 bases identical to TRBD1. Germline trimming cut 3 bases from V and 2 bases from J; bases unmatched to any gene: 0. The length of the CDR3 is 13 residues. CDR1 and CDR2 from the germline V gene are SGDLS and YYNGEE. CDR3 region: CASSGQGAYEQYF. In nucleotides, the CDR3 is TGTGCCAGCAGCGGACAGGGGGCCTACGAGCAGTACTTC.

This clonotype was picked up many times. The chain joins TRBV2 to TRBJ1-2; perhaps TRBD1 as D (5 bases). The CDR3 has 14 residues. V dropped 8 bases and J dropped 6 bases, with 19 bases sitting between them. Germline CDR1 and CDR2: SNHLY and FYNNEI. The CDR3 region is CASENGGGVDGYTF. DNA for the CDR3: TGTGCCAGCGAAAATGGTGGGGGAGTCGATGGCTACACCTTC.

This clonotype was seen repeatedly, ten times or more. The chain employs TRBV12-3 or TRBV12-4 and TRBJ1-6; a possible D gene is TRBD1 (5 bases). The CDR3 has 15 residues. Trimming pared 4 bases from V and 8 bases from J, leaving 15 bases between. The CDR3 bases are TGTGCCAGCAGTTGGGACGGTCTTGGGGATTCACCCCTCCACTTT. Translation gives CASSWDGLGDSPLHF.

The CDR3 reads CATSREENSPLHF. CDR3 in DNA: TGTGCCACCAGCAGGGAAGAGAATTCACCCCTCCACTTT. The chain links TRBV15 to TRBJ1-6; D gene uncertain. The V end lost 3 bases, the J end lost 7 bases, and 7 bases lay between the germline ends. CDR1 is LNHNV and CDR2 is YYDKDF in the germline V gene (reference sequence). The CDR3 contains 13 residues.

By share of the sample, this clonotype is medium-sized. The chain couples TRBV19 to TRBJ2-5, with 7 bases identical to TRBD1. This CDR3 is 14 amino acids long. With 5 bases clipped from V and 5 bases from J, the junction kept 8 bases outside the gene matches. Germline loops: CDR1 LNHDA, CDR2 SQIVND (reference sequence). CDR3 bases: TGTGCCAGTAGTTTCCACAGGGGTTTGGAGACCCAGTACTTC. This sequence encodes CASSFHRGLETQYF.

The chain links TRBV12-3 or TRBV12-4 to TRBJ2-2, with TRBD1 matching over 8 bases. V gave up 5 bases and J gave up 4 bases; unmatched junction bases: 6. The length of the CDR3 is 15 residues. The CDR3 sequence is CASSPQGAFTGELFF. The CDR3 region has the DNA TGTGCCAGCAGTCCCCAGGGGGCGTTCACCGGGGAGCTGTTTTTT.